This T cell receptor (beta chain) was sequenced for a study of beta chain features in type 1 diabetes. Expressed TCRB transcripts were sequenced because the entire RNA isolate underwent reverse transcription. The data were produced by immunoSEQ multiplex PCR, yet TCRdb's version contains in-frame clones alone and is incomplete. The sample has 130,000 to 150,000 clones, 9.2% seen once. This CDR3 contains 13 residues. From germline, CDR1 is KGHSH and CDR2 LQKENI. The V segment lost 6 bases and the J segment 7 bases; nucleotides outside the gene matches: 4. The sample comprised central memory CD4+ T cells from blood. This rearrangement joins TRBV18 to TRBJ1-2; the match to TRBD1 covers 11 bases. This receptor was identified in a man younger than 35 in good health. The CDR3 here is CASSGQGASGYTF. In nucleotides, the CDR3 is TGTGCCAGCTCTGGACAGGGGGCTTCTGGCTACACCTTC.